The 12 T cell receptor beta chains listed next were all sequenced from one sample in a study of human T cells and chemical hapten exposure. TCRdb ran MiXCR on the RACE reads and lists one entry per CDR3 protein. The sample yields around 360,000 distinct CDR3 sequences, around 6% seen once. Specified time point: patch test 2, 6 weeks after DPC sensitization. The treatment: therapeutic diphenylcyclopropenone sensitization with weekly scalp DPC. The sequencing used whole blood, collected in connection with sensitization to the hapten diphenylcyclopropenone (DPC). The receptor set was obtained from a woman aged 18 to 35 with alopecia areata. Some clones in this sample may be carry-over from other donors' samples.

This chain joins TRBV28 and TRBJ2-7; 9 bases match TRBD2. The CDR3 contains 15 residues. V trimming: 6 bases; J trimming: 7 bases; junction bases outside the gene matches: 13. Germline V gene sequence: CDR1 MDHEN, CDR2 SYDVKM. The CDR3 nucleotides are TGTGCCAGCAGCCGTCAGGGCGGGGGGGCTCGGGAGCAGTACTTC. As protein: CASSRQGGGAREQYF.

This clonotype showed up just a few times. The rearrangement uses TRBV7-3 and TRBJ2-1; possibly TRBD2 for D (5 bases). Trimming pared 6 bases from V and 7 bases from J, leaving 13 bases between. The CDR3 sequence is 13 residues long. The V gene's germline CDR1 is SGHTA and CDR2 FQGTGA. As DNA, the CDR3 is TGTGCCAGCAGTCAATCGACTAAAAATGAGCAGTTCTTC. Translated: CASSQSTKNEQFF. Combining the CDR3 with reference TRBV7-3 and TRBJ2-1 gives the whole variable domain GAGVSQTPSNKVTEKGKYVELRCDPISGHTALYWYRQSLGQGPEFLIYFQGTGAADDSGLPNDRFFAVRPEGSVSTLKIQRTERGDSAVYLCASSQSTKNEQFFGPGTRLTVL.

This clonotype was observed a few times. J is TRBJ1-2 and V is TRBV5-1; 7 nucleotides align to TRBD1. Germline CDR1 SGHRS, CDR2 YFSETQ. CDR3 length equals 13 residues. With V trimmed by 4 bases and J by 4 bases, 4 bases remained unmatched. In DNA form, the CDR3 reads TGCGCCAGCAGCGGCGGGACAGTCTATGGCTACACCTTC. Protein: CASSGGTVYGYTF.

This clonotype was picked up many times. The DNA for the CDR3 is TGTGCCAGCAGTTTGGCGGGGGGTGCCGGTCAGCCCCAGCATTTT. Its translation: CASSLAGGAGQPQHF. The V and J genes are TRBV12-3 or TRBV12-4 and TRBJ1-5; weak D call: TRBD1 (5 bases). There are 15 residues in the CDR3. Trimming removed 3 bases from V and 6 bases from J, with 15 bases in between.

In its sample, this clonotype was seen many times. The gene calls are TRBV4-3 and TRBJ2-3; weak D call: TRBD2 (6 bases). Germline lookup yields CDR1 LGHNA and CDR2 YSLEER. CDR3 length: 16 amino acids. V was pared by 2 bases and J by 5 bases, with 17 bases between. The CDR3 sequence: CASSQSLAPLEDTQYF. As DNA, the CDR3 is TGCGCCAGCAGCCAATCTCTAGCGCCCCTGGAAGATACGCAGTATTTT.

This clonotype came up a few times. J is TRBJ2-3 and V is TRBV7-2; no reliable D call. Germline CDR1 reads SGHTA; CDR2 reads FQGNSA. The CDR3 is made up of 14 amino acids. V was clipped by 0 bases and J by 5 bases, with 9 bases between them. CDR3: CASSLAQRGDTQYF. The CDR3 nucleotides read TGTGCCAGCAGCTTAGCGCAAAGAGGAGATACGCAGTATTTT.

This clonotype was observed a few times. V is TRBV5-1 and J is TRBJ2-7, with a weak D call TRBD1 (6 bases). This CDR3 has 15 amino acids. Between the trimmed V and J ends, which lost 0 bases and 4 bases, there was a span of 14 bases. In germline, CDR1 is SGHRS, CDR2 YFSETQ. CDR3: CASSLGGQTGYEQYF. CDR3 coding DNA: TGCGCCAGCAGCTTGGGGGGCCAAACAGGGTACGAGCAGTACTTC.

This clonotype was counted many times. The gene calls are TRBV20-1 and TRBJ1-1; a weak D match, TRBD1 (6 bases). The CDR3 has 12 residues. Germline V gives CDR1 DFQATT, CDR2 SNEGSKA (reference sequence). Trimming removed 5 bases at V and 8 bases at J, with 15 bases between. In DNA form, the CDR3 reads TGCAGTGCTGACAAACAGGGAGCCGAAGCTTTCTTT. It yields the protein CSADKQGAEAFF.

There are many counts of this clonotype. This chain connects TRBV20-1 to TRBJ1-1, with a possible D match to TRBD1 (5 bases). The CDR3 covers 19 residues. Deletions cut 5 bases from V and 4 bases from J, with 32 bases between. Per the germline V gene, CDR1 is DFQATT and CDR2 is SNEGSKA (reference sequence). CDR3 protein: CSAGRVLRVYLGEGTEAFF. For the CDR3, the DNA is TGCAGTGCTGGACGGGTTTTGAGAGTATACTTAGGGGAAGGCACTGAAGCTTTCTTT.

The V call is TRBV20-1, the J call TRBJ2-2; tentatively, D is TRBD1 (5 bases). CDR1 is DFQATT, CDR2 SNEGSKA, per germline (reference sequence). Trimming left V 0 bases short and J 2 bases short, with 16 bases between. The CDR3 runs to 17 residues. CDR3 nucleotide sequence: TGCAGTGCTAGAGAACCCCAGGGCGATATAAACACCGGGGAGCTGTTTTTT. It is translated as CSAREPQGDINTGELFF.

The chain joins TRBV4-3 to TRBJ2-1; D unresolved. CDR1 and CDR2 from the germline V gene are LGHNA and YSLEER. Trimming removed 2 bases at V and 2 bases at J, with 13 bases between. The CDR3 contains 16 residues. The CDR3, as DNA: TGCGCCAGCAGCCAAACTGTGCTGGGCACCTACAATGAGCAGTTCTTC. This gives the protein CASSQTVLGTYNEQFF.

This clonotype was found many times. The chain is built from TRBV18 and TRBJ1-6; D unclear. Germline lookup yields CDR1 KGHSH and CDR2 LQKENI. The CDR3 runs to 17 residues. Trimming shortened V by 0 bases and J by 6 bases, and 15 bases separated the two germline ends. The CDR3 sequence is CASSPPSFLSFNSPLHF. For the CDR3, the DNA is TGTGCCAGCTCACCACCGTCTTTTTTGTCTTTTAATTCACCCCTCCACTTT.